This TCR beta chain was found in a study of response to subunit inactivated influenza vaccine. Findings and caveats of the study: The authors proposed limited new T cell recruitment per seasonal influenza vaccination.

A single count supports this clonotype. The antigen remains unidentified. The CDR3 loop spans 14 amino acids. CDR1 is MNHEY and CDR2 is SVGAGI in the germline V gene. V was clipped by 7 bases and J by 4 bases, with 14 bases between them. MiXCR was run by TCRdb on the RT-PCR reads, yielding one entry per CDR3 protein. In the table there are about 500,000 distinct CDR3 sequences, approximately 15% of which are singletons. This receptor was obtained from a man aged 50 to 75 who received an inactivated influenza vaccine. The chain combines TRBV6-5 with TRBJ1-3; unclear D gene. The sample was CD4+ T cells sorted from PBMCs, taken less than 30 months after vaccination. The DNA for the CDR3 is TGTGCCAGCATGTTGCGTCTTACCGGAAACACCATATATTTT. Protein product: CASMLRLTGNTIYF.